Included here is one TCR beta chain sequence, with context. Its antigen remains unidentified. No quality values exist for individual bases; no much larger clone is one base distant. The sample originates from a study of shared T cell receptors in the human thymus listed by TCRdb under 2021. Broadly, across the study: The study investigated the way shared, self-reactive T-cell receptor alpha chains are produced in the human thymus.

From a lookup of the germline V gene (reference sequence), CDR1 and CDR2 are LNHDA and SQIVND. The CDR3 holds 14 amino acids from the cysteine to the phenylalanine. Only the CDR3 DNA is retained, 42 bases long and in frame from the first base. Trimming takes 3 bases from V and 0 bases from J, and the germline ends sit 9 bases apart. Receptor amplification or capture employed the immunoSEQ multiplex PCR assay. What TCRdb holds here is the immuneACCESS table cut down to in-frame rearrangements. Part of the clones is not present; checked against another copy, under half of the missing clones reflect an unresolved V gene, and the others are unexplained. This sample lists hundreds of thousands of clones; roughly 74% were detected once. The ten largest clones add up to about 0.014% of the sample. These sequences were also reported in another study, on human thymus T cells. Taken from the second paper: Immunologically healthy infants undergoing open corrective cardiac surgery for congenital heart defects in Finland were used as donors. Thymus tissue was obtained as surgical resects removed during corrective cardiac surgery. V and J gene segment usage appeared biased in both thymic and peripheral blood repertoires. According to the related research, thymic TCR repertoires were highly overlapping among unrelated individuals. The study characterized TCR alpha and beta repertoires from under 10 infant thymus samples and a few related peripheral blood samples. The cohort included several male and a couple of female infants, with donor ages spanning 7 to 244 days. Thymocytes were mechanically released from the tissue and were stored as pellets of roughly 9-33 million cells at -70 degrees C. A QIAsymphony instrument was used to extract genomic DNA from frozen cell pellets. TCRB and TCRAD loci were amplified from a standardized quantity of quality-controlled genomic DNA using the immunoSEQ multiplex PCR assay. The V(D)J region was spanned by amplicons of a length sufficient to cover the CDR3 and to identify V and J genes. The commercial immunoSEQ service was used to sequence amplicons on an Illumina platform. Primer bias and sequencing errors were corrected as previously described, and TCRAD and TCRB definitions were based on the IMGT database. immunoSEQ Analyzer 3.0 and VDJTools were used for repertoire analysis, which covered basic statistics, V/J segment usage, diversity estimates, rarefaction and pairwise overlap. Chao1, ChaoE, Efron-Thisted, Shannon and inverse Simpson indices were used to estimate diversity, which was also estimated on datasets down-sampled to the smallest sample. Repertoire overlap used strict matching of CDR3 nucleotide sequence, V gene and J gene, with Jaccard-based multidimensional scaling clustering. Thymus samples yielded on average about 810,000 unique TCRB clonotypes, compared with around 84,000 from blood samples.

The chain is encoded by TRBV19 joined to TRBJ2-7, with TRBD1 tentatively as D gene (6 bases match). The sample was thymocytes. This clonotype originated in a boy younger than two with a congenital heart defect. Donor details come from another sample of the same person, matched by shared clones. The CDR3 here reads CASSITGSSYEQYF. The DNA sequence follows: TGTGCCAGTAGTATTACAGGGAGCTCCTACGAGCAGTACTTC.